The 28 T cell receptor beta chains given below trace back to one sample, sequenced in a study of T-cell memory formation after mild COVID-19. From the 5' RACE reads, TCRdb called clonotypes with MiXCR, one entry per CDR3 protein. The sample contains about 400,000 distinct CDR3 sequences, approximately 24% of which appear only once. The specimen was PBMCs or a T cell subset sorted from them (not recorded which). The receptors come from an adult woman who had mild COVID-19 (a few samples of this study predate the infection). Cell type and time point are not known.

V and J are TRBV7-9 and TRBJ1-2; no definite D call. This CDR3 contains 11 residues. V lost 5 bases and J lost 8, with 9 bases in between. Germline V CDR1 and CDR2: SEHNR, FQNEAQ (reference sequence). CDR3 loop: CASSGRRGYTF. CDR3 coding DNA: TGTGCCAGCAGCGGAAGGAGGGGCTACACCTTC.

The V gene is TRBV7-8, the J gene TRBJ1-1, with D unresolved. Germline V gene sequence: CDR1 SGHVS, CDR2 FQNEAQ. The CDR3 runs 13 residues. V lost 1 base and J 7 bases, leaving 10 bases between the germline ends. In DNA, the CDR3 is TGTGCCAGCAGCTTAGGTACCCTACTTGAAGCTTTCTTT. This codes for CASSLGTLLEAFF.

The chain uses TRBV3-1 and TRBJ1-2; D perhaps matches TRBD1 (6 bases). Germline values: CDR1 LGHDT, CDR2 YNNKEL (reference sequence). CDR3 length: 18 amino acids. V was shortened by 0 bases and J by 4 bases, with 21 bases between the two germline ends. CDR3 amino acids: CASSQERGATQKGYGYTF. CDR3 bases: TGTGCCAGCAGCCAAGAGAGGGGGGCCACCCAGAAAGGCTATGGCTACACCTTC.

This clonotype has only a few counts. J is TRBJ1-5 and V is TRBV12-3 or TRBV12-4; possibly TRBD1 for D (5 bases). V was clipped by 6 bases and J by 6 bases, with 15 bases between them. The CDR3 has 14 residues. The CDR3 nucleotides read TGTGCCAGCAGCCCTAACGTCGGGGGTCAGCCCCAGCATTTT. This codes for CASSPNVGGQPQHF.

The chain uses TRBV29-1 and TRBJ2-7; tentative D call: TRBD1 (6 bases). This CDR3 has 14 residues. Germline CDR1 SQVTM, CDR2 ANQGSEA. Trimming took off 6 bases at V and 7 bases at J, with 22 bases between the two ends. CDR3 residues: CSVHSGTLHGEQYF. The CDR3 DNA follows: TGCAGCGTGCATTCCGGGACACTGCATGGGGAGCAGTACTTC.

V gene TRBV7-8 combines with J gene TRBJ1-5; TRBD1 aligns across 10 bases. CDR1 and CDR2 from the germline V gene are SGHVS and FQNEAQ. This CDR3 contains 15 residues. The trim removed 0 bases at V and 6 bases at J, leaving 2 bases unmatched. The CDR3, as DNA: TGTGCCAGCAGCTTAGCCGGGACAGGGGCTCAGCCCCAGCATTTT. As protein: CASSLAGTGAQPQHF.

The chain couples TRBV6-1 to TRBJ1-2; perhaps TRBD1 as D (6 bases). V lost 1 base and J lost 5, with 14 bases in between. The CDR3 covers 15 residues. Germline CDR1 and CDR2: MNHNS and SASEGT. The CDR3 DNA sequence: TGTGCCAGCAGTGAAGGGGACATTTGGGCTTATGGCTACACCTTC. Residues: CASSEGDIWAYGYTF.

This clonotype turned up a few times. The chain has TRBV12-3 or TRBV12-4 and TRBJ2-1; 10 bases fit TRBD1. The CDR3 is 13 residues long. J lost 12 bases, V lost 3 bases, and 5 bases had no gene match. The CDR3 loop is CASSFGDRGRQFF. CDR3 bases: TGTGCCAGCAGTTTTGGGGACAGGGGACGGCAGTTCTTC.

This rearrangement joins TRBV4-1 to TRBJ2-5; the D call may be TRBD1 or TRBD2 (5 bases each). The length of the CDR3 is 16 residues. From germline, CDR1 is MGHRA and CDR2 YSYEKL. The V end was cut by 0 bases, the J end by 5 bases, with 16 bases between. The CDR3 sequence: CASSQDWPGTWETQYF. The CDR3 DNA follows: TGCGCCAGCAGCCAAGATTGGCCGGGGACCTGGGAGACCCAGTACTTC.

This clonotype was counted only a few times. V gene TRBV28 combines with J gene TRBJ2-4, with 7 bases aligning to TRBD2. Per the germline V gene, CDR1 is MDHEN and CDR2 is SYDVKM. The V gene end was trimmed by 3 bases and the J gene end by 8 bases; junction bases not matched to a gene: 7. This CDR3 is built from 14 residues. The CDR3 region is CASSLGGVTDIQYF. The CDR3 coding sequence is TGTGCCAGCAGTTTGGGGGGGGTAACGGACATTCAGTACTTC.

V usage is TRBV29-1 and J usage is TRBJ2-1; D unclear. CDR3 length: 16 residues. Germline V gene sequence: CDR1 SQVTM, CDR2 ANQGSEA. The ends were cut back, 6 bases at V and 5 bases at J, with 23 bases in the middle. CDR3 sequence reads: CSVASSKGQLHNEQFF. CDR3 in DNA: TGCAGCGTAGCCTCTAGTAAGGGCCAACTCCACAATGAGCAGTTCTTC.

There are a few counts of this clonotype. The chain couples TRBV24-1 to TRBJ2-3; 10 bases line up with TRBD2. This CDR3 is 17 amino acids long. Germline CDR1 reads KGHDR; CDR2 reads SFDVKD. Trimming at V came to 7 bases and at J to 3 bases, leaving 12 bases not matched to a gene. The chain's CDR3 is CATSPLGLADSTDTQYF. In nucleotides, the CDR3 is TGTGCCACCAGCCCGCTCGGACTAGCGGACTCGACAGATACGCAGTATTTT.

The rearrangement uses TRBV4-1 and TRBJ1-2; TRBD1 aligns across 11 bases. CDR1 MGHRA and CDR2 YSYEKL come from the germline V gene. The CDR3 contains 14 residues. The V segment lost 3 bases and the J segment 8 bases; nucleotides outside the gene matches: 5. In DNA, the CDR3 is TGCGCCAGCAGCCATGGACAGGGGGCGAGAGGCTACACCTTC. Its protein is CASSHGQGARGYTF.

This clonotype was recorded a few times. This chain uses TRBV27 with TRBJ1-6; possible D gene TRBD1, 5 bases. The germline V and J ends were trimmed by 6 bases and 3 bases, with 21 bases remaining between them. Germline-derived CDR1 and CDR2 are MNHEY and SMNVEV (reference sequence). The CDR3 totals 18 residues. In DNA form, the CDR3 reads TGTGCCAGCAGACCCGTCAGCGGCGGACAAAACTATAATTCACCCCTCCACTTT. Its translation: CASRPVSGGQNYNSPLHF.

This clonotype was picked up a small number of times. The rearrangement links TRBV20-1 to TRBJ2-2; D possibly corresponds to TRBD1 (5 bases). The CDR3 length is 13 residues. The ends were cut back, 5 bases at V and 0 bases at J, with 7 bases in the middle. The germline V gene has CDR1 DFQATT and CDR2 SNEGSKA (reference sequence). Here the CDR3 DNA reads TGCAGTGCTGGGGCTTCGAACACCGGGGAGCTGTTTTTT. Translation gives CSAGASNTGELFF.

The rearrangement joins TRBV7-2 to TRBJ2-1; 9 bases match TRBD2. There are 16 residues in the CDR3. Germline V CDR1 and CDR2: SGHTA, FQGNSA. Trimming removed 6 bases from V and 0 bases from J; junction bases left unmatched: 6. This chain's CDR3 is CASRSPSGVSYNEQFF. DNA of the CDR3: TGTGCCAGCAGGTCTCCTAGCGGGGTCTCCTACAATGAGCAGTTCTTC.

This clonotype was seen a few times. J is TRBJ2-3 and V is TRBV9; possibly TRBD1 or TRBD2 for D (5 bases each). The CDR3 sequence is 16 residues long. Per germline, CDR1 SGDLS and CDR2 YYNGEE. Trimming shortened V by 4 bases and J by 7 bases, and 22 bases separated the two germline ends. The CDR3 protein is CASSPTGTTRLHTQYF. The CDR3 nucleotides read TGTGCCAGCAGCCCAACCGGGACCACGAGGCTCCATACGCAGTATTTT.

The chain joins TRBV3-1 to TRBJ1-2, with a weak D call TRBD1 (6 bases). The germline gives CDR1 LGHDT, CDR2 YNNKEL (reference sequence). The CDR3 has 13 residues. Between the trimmed V and J ends, which lost 2 bases and 6 bases, there was a span of 10 bases. CDR3 coding DNA: TGTGCCAGCAGCCAACCCCACAGGGATGGCTACACCTTC. Translated: CASSQPHRDGYTF.

In its sample, this clonotype was seen a few times. This chain links TRBV9 with TRBJ2-3, with 7 bases fitting TRBD1. Trimming at V came to 4 bases and at J to 4 bases, leaving 9 bases not matched to a gene. The CDR3 is 15 residues long. Per the germline V gene, CDR1 is SGDLS and CDR2 is YYNGEE. CDR3 loop: CASSNDRVVPDTQYF. CDR3 bases: TGTGCCAGCAGCAACGACAGGGTAGTCCCAGATACGCAGTATTTT.

The CDR3 DNA reads TGCGCCAGCAAACAAGACTCTGGAAACACCATATATTTT. Its protein is CASKQDSGNTIYF. The rearrangement uses TRBV5-1 and TRBJ1-3; D gene uncertain. This CDR3 comprises 13 residues. The germline V gene has CDR1 SGHRS and CDR2 YFSETQ. V lost 6 bases and J lost 0, with 7 bases in between. Full variable domain (remainder filled in from reference TRBV5-1 and TRBJ1-3): KAGVTQTPRYLIKTRGQQVTLSCSPISGHRSVSWYQQTPGQGLQFLFEYFSETQRNKGNFPGRFSGRQFSNSRSEMNVSTLELGDSALYLCASKQDSGNTIYFGEGSWLTVV.

This clonotype was recorded a few times. V is TRBV15 and J is TRBJ2-1; D not certain. Trimming stripped 6 bases from V and 0 bases from J, with 9 bases between. The CDR3 sequence is 14 residues long. CDR1 and CDR2 from the germline V gene are LNHNV and YYDKDF (reference sequence). This chain's CDR3 is CATRYTSSYNEQFF. The CDR3 nucleotides read TGTGCCACCAGGTACACGAGCTCCTACAATGAGCAGTTCTTC. The full variable domain, completed using reference TRBV15 and TRBJ2-1, is DAMVIQNPRYQVTQFGKPVTLSCSQTLNHNVMYWYQQKSSQAPKLLFHYYDKDFNNEADTPDNFQSRRPNTSFCFLDIRSPGLGDTAMYLCATRYTSSYNEQFFGPGTRLTVL.

In DNA form, the CDR3 reads TGTGCCAGCAGCATGGGGGGACAGGGGGCTGAAGCTTTCTTT. The encoded protein is CASSMGGQGAEAFF. The chain employs TRBV4-2 and TRBJ1-1; 11 nucleotides match TRBD1. Looked up from germline, CDR1 is LGHNA and CDR2 is YNFKEQ. V lost 5 bases to trimming and J lost 6 bases; unmatched junction nucleotides: 5. This CDR3 is 14 amino acids long.

In this sample, this clonotype turned up a few times. This sequence joins TRBV5-6 and TRBJ2-7, with 7 bases lining up with TRBD1. Losses at the gene ends were 2 bases for V and 4 bases for J; bases not matched to a gene: 9. The CDR3 length is 15 residues. The germline V gene has CDR1 SGHDT and CDR2 YYEEEE. CDR3 amino acids: CASSFGTGELYEQYF. The DNA of the CDR3 is TGTGCCAGCAGCTTCGGAACAGGGGAATTGTACGAGCAGTACTTC.

This clonotype has just a few counts. V and J are TRBV7-8 and TRBJ1-5, with TRBD1 identical over 7 bases. The CDR3 length is 16 residues. V trimming: 3 bases; J trimming: 2 bases; junction bases outside the gene matches: 7. From germline, CDR1 is SGHVS and CDR2 FQNEAQ. CDR3 DNA: TGTGCCAGCAGCTTGAATAACAGGGGAGGCAATCAGCCCCAGCATTTT. Encoded protein: CASSLNNRGGNQPQHF.

V and J are TRBV6-6 and TRBJ1-4; 7 bases are shared with TRBD1. Per the germline V gene, CDR1 is MNHNY and CDR2 is SVGAGI (reference sequence). This CDR3 region has 14 residues. V shed 7 bases, J shed 8 bases, and the junction held 10 bases outside the gene matches. The CDR3 DNA reads as TGTGCCAGCAATGACAGGGCAGTGGGAGAAAAACTGTTTTTT. Translated, it gives CASNDRAVGEKLFF.

This clonotype was counted a few times. The chain carries TRBV29-1 and TRBJ2-2, with unresolved D. Germline V gene sequence: CDR1 SQVTM, CDR2 ANQGSEA. Trimming pared 6 bases from V and 0 bases from J, leaving 14 bases between. There are 15 residues in the CDR3. The CDR3: CSVTYGESNTGELFF. Here the CDR3 DNA reads TGCAGCGTCACGTATGGGGAATCGAACACCGGGGAGCTGTTTTTT.

This clonotype was observed a handful of times. This rearrangement joins TRBV2 to TRBJ2-1; the D gene is possibly TRBD1 (5 bases). The germline V gene has CDR1 SNHLY and CDR2 FYNNEI. V lost 6 bases and J 9 bases, leaving 15 bases between the germline ends. The CDR3 extends over 13 amino acids. CDR3 in DNA: TGTGCCAGCAGCCTGACAGTTTTAAGTGAGCAGTTCTTC. This codes for CASSLTVLSEQFF. Together with reference TRBV2 and TRBJ2-1, the CDR3 gives the full variable domain: EPEVTQTPSHQVTQMGQEVILRCVPISNHLYFYWYRQILGQKVEFLVSFYNNEISEKSEIFDDQFSVERPDGSNFTLKIRSTKLEDSAMYFCASSLTVLSEQFFGPGTRLTVL.

V gene TRBV18 combines with J gene TRBJ2-3; no firm D call. CDR1 and CDR2 (germline): KGHSH, LQKENI. The CDR3 runs 16 residues. V was clipped by 3 bases and J by 1 base, with 14 bases between them. DNA for the CDR3: TGTGCCAGCTCACCGAGTGGTAACATTGGCACAGATACGCAGTATTTT. Translating gives CASSPSGNIGTDTQYF.